Each of the 10 T cell receptor beta chains below was sequenced from the same sample in a study of regulatory T cells in long-lasting Graves disease. Indicated time point: persistent/refractory GD, antithyroid drugs over 5 years with positive TRAb. The TCR library was prepared using RNA isolated from PBMCs. Libraries of TCR beta came from iRepertoire HTBI primers plus Arm-PCR of CDR3 regions. TCRdb re-called the multiplex PCR reads with MiXCR, one entry per CDR3 protein. This table has around 460,000 distinct CDR3 sequences, 20% to 25% appearing once. Sequencing was performed on peripheral blood mononuclear cells (PBMCs), taken when the disease was refractory, from a patient treated with antithyroid drugs. These receptors came from a female donor with Graves disease.

The chain's CDR3 is CASSLRGTGRANEQFF. CDR3 nucleotide sequence: TGTGCCAGCAGTTTGCGCGGGACAGGGAGGGCCAATGAGCAGTTCTTC. The chain uses TRBV28 and TRBJ2-1, with 9 nucleotides matching TRBD1. CDR1 is MDHEN, CDR2 SYDVKM, per germline. The V segment lost 3 bases and the J segment 6 bases; nucleotides outside the gene matches: 9. CDR3 length: 16 amino acids. Complete variable domain (other parts from reference TRBV28 and TRBJ2-1): DVKVTQSSRYLVKRTGEKVFLECVQDMDHENMFWYRQDPGLGLRLIYFSYDVKMKEKGDIPEGYSVSREKKERFSLILESASTNQTSMYLCASSLRGTGRANEQFFGPGTRLTVL.

CDR3 coding DNA: TGTGCCAGCAGTGAAGTCGCGTCCTCATACGAGCAGTACTTC. As protein: CASSEVASSYEQYF. The chain is built from TRBV6-1 and TRBJ2-7, with D unclear. CDR1 and CDR2 (germline): MNHNS, SASEGT. Trimming took 1 base from V and 4 from J, leaving 11 bases between them. This CDR3 comprises 14 residues.

This clonotype was recorded at least ten times. The J gene is TRBJ1-2, the V gene TRBV6-2 or TRBV6-3; perhaps TRBD1 as D (5 bases). Trimming stripped 0 bases from V and 0 bases from J, with 17 bases between. CDR3 size: 18 residues. Germline V gives CDR1 MNHEY, CDR2 SVGEGT. CDR3 amino acids: CASSYSGRQFYSNYGYTF. Written as DNA, the CDR3 is TGTGCCAGCAGTTACTCGGGGCGACAGTTCTATTCTAACTATGGCTACACCTTC.

This chain uses TRBV6-2 or TRBV6-3 with TRBJ1-5, with 7 positions matching TRBD1. The CDR3 runs 15 residues. V dropped 2 bases and J dropped 3; count of bases not matched to a gene: 4. Germline-derived CDR1 and CDR2 are MNHEY and SVGEGT. The CDR3 nucleotides are TGTGCCAGCAGTTACGGGACAGCCTCCAATCAGCCCCAGCATTTT. Translation: CASSYGTASNQPQHF.

This clonotype came up many times. The V gene is TRBV28, the J gene TRBJ2-5; 7 bases are shared with TRBD2. With 4 bases clipped from V and 2 bases from J, the junction kept 19 bases outside the gene matches. The CDR3 has 19 residues. Germline V CDR1 and CDR2: MDHEN, SYDVKM. CDR3 residues: CASSSWGGFRRVKQETQYF. DNA of the CDR3: TGTGCCAGCAGTTCCTGGGGAGGGTTCCGCCGGGTGAAGCAAGAGACCCAGTACTTC.

The J gene is TRBJ1-2, the V gene TRBV30, with a weak D call TRBD1 (5 bases). CDR3 length: 12 amino acids. Trimming removed 2 bases from V and 8 bases from J, with 12 bases in between. Germline V gene sequence: CDR1 GTSNPN, CDR2 SVGIG (reference sequence). The CDR3 bases are TGTGCCTGGAGTCGACAGACGGAAGGCTACACCTTC. Protein: CAWSRQTEGYTF.

This clonotype was seen only once. V usage is TRBV7-3 and J usage is TRBJ2-1; tentatively, D is TRBD2 (6 bases). V was clipped by 5 bases and J by 10 bases, with 18 bases between them. CDR1 and CDR2 (germline): SGHTA, FQGTGA. This CDR3 comprises 14 residues. CDR3 nucleotide sequence: TGTGCCAGCAGCACGGGACTTCGCTCCTACGAGCAGTTCTTC. This translates into CASSTGLRSYEQFF.

This clonotype was observed many times. This CDR3 reads CASSLSGVGFNSPLHF. The CDR3 DNA is TGTGCCAGCAGTTTATCAGGGGTCGGATTTAATTCACCCCTCCACTTT. The gene calls are TRBV12-3 or TRBV12-4 and TRBJ1-6; D perhaps matches TRBD1 (6 bases). The CDR3 runs 16 residues. The V end was cut by 2 bases, the J end by 6 bases, with 14 bases between.

This clonotype has a handful of counts. CDR3 residues: CASSLGAGIWGPQHF. CDR3 coding DNA: TGTGCCAGCAGCTTAGGGGCAGGGATTTGGGGTCCCCAGCATTTT. This rearrangement joins TRBV7-8 to TRBJ1-5; maybe TRBD1 (5 bases). With 1 base removed from V and 10 bases from J, the gap between germline ends came to 17 bases. Looked up from germline, CDR1 is SGHVS and CDR2 is FQNEAQ. The CDR3 contains 15 residues.

This clonotype was picked up a small number of times. The chain couples TRBV7-9 to TRBJ2-7; the match to TRBD2 covers 16 bases. V lost 6 bases, J lost 6 bases, and 8 bases stayed unmatched. The CDR3 sequence is 16 residues long. CDR1 is SEHNR, CDR2 FQNEAQ, per germline (reference sequence). The CDR3 nucleotides read TGTGCCAGCAGTTCCGGGACTAGCGGGAGGGCCACCGAGCAGTACTTC. This sequence encodes CASSSGTSGRATEQYF. Filled out from reference TRBV7-9 and TRBJ2-7, the complete variable domain reads DTGVSQNPRHKITKRGQNVTFRCDPISEHNRLYWYRQTLGQGPEFLTYFQNEAQLEKSRLLSDRFSAERPKGSFSTLEIQRTEQGDSAMYLCASSSGTSGRATEQYFGPGTRLTVT.